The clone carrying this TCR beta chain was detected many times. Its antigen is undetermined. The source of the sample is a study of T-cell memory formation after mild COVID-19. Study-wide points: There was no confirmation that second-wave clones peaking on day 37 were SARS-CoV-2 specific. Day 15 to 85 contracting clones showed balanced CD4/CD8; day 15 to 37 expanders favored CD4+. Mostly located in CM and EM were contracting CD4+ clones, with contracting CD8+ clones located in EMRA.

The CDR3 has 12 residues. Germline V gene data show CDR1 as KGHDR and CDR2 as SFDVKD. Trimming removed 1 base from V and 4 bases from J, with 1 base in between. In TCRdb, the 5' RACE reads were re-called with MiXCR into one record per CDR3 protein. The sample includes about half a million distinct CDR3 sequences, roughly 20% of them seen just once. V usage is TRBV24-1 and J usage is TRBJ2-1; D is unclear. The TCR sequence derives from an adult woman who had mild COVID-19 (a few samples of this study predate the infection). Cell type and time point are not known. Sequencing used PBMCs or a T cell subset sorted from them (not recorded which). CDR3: CATSDFYNEQFF. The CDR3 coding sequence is TGTGCCACCAGTGATTTTTACAATGAGCAGTTCTTC.